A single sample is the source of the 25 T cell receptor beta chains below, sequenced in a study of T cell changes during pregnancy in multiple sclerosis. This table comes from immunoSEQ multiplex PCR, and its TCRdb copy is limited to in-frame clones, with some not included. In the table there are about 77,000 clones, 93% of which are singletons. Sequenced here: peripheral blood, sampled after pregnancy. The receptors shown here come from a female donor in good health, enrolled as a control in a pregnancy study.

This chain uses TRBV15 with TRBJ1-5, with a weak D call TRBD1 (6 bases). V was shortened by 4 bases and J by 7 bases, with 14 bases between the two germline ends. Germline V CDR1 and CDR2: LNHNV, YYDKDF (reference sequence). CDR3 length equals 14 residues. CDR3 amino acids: CATSKGAGAQPQHF. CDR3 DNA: TGTGCCACCAGCAAAGGGGCGGGGGCCCAGCCCCAGCATTTT.

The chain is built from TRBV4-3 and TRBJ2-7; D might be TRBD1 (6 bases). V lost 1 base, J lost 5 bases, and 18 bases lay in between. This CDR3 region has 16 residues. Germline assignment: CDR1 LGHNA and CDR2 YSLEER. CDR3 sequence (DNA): TGCGCCAGCAGCCAAGGACCTGGGCAGGGGTTCCACGAGCAGTACTTC. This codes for CASSQGPGQGFHEQYF.

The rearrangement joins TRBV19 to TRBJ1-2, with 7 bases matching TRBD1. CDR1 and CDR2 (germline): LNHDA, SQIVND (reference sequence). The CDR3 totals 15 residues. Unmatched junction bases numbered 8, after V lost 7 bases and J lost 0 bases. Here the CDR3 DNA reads TGTGCCAGTACCTCAAGACAGGGAGCTAACTATGGCTACACCTTC. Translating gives CASTSRQGANYGYTF.

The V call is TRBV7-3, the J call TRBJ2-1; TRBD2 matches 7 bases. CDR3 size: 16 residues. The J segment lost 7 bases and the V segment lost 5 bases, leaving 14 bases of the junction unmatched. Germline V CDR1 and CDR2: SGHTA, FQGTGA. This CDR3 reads CASSPPGREYRNEQFF. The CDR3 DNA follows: TGTGCCAGCAGCCCACCGGGGAGGGAATACAGAAATGAGCAGTTCTTC.

CDR3 residues: CASSSGTGQGCFGAGYTF. The CDR3 region has the DNA TGCGCCAGCAGCAGTGGGACGGGACAGGGATGCTTTGGGGCGGGCTACACCTTC. The chain joins TRBV23-1 to TRBJ1-2; the match to TRBD1 covers 9 bases. TRBV23-1 is classed as an ORF, of uncertain function. The CDR3 is 18 amino acids. Trimming removed 6 bases from V and 8 bases from J; junction bases left unmatched: 22.

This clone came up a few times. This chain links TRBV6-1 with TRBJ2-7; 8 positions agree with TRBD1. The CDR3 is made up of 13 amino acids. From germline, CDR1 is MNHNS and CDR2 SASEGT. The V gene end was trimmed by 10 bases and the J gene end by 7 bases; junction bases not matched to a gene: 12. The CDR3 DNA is TGTGCCACCGGACAGGGCGAGGCGGAAGAGCAGTACTTC. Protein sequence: CATGQGEAEEQYF.

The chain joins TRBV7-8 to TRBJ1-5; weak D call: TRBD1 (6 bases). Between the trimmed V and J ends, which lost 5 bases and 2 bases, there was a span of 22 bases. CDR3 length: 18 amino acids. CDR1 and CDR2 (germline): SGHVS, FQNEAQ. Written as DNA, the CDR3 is TGTGCCAGCAGCCTAATGCAACAGGGTAGAGTGGGCAATCAGCCCCAGCATTTT. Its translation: CASSLMQQGRVGNQPQHF.

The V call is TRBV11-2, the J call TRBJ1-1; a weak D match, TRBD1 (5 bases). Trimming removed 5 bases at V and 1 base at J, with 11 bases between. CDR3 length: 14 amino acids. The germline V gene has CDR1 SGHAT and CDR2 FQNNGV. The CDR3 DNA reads TGTGCCAGCAGCACCCGACAGCCGAACACTGAAGCTTTCTTT. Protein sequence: CASSTRQPNTEAFF. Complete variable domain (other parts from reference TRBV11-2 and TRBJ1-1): EAGVAQSPRYKIIEKRQSVAFWCNPISGHATLYWYQQILGQGPKLLIQFQNNGVVDDSQLPKDRFSAERLKGVDSTLKIQPAKLEDSAVYLCASSTRQPNTEAFFGQGTRLTVV.

CDR3 in DNA: TGTGCCAGCAGCTTAGCGGGGACTAGGGCCTACAATGAGCAGTTCTTC. It yields the protein CASSLAGTRAYNEQFF. This chain connects TRBV7-9 to TRBJ2-1, with 8 bases fitting TRBD2. This CDR3 is built from 16 residues. Trimming took 0 bases from V and 2 from J; bases not matched to a gene: 3. Germline values: CDR1 SEHNR, CDR2 FQNEAQ (reference sequence).

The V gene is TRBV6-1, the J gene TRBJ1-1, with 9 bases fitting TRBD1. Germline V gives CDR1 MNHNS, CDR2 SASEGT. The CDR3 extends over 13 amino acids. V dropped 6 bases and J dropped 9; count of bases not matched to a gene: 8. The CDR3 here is CASRDGTGRQAFF. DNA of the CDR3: TGTGCCAGCAGAGATGGGACAGGGAGGCAAGCTTTCTTT.

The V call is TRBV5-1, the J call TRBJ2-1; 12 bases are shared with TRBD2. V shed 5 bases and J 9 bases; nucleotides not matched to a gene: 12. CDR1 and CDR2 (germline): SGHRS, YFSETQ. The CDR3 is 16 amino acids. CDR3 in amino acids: CASRFLASGGAFEQFF. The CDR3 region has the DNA TGCGCCAGCAGGTTCCTAGCTAGCGGGGGGGCTTTTGAGCAGTTCTTC.

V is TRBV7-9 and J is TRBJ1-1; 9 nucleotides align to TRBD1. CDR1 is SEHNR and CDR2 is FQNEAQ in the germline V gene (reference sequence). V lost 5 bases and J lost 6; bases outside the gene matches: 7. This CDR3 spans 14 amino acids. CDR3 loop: CASSPGQGGAEAFF. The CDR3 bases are TGTGCCAGCAGCCCGGGACAGGGTGGCGCTGAAGCTTTCTTT.

The CDR3 DNA follows: TGTGCCAGCAGCGGCGACAGCCCCACCTGGGGAAATGAAAAACTGTTTTTT. It specifies CASSGDSPTWGNEKLFF. This sequence joins TRBV11-1 and TRBJ1-4; perhaps TRBD1 as D (5 bases). CDR3 length: 17 residues. V was pared by 5 bases and J by 5 bases, with 21 bases between. Germline V gives CDR1 SGHAT, CDR2 FQDESV (reference sequence).

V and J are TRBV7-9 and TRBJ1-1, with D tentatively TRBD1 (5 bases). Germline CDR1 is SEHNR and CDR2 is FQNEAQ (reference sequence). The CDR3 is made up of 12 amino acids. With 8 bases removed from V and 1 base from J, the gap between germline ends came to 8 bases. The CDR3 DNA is TGTGCCAGCGGACACCCGAACACTGAAGCTTTCTTT. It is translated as CASGHPNTEAFF.

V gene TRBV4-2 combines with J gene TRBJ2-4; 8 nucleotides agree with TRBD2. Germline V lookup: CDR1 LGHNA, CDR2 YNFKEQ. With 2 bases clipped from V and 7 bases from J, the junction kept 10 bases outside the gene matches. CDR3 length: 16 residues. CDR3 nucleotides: TGTGCCAGCAGCCAAAATACCGGGACTAGTGGGAACATTCAGTACTTC. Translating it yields CASSQNTGTSGNIQYF.

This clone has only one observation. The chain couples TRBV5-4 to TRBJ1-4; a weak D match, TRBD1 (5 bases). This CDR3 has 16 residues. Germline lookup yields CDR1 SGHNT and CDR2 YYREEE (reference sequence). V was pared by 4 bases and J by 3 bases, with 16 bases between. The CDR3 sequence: CASSPEPGKANEKLFF. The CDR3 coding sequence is TGTGCCAGCAGCCCAGAACCAGGGAAGGCTAATGAAAAACTGTTTTTT.

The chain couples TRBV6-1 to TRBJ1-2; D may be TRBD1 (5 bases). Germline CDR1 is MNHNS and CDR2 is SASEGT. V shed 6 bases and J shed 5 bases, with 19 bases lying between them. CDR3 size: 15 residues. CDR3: CASRVSRGTVYGYTF. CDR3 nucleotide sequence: TGTGCCAGCAGAGTGAGTCGGGGGACTGTATATGGCTACACCTTC.

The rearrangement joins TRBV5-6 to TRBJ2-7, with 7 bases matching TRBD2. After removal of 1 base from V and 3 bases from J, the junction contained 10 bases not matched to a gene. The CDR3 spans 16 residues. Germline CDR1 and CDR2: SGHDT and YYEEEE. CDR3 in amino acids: CASSLNPSASGYEQYF. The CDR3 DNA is TGTGCCAGCAGCTTGAATCCGTCGGCTAGCGGCTACGAGCAGTACTTC.

CDR3 region: CASSLWGQATDTQYF. The CDR3 DNA follows: TGCGCCAGCAGCTTGTGGGGACAGGCTACAGATACGCAGTATTTT. The chain combines TRBV5-1 with TRBJ2-3; 8 bases match TRBD1. The V segment lost 1 base and the J segment 3 bases; nucleotides outside the gene matches: 4. Germline CDR1 and CDR2: SGHRS and YFSETQ. The CDR3 consists of 15 residues.

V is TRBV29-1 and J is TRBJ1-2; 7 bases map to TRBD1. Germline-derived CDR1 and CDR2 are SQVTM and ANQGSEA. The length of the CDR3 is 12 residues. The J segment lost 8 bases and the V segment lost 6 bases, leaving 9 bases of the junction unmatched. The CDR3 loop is CSVEKTGLGYTF. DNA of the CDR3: TGCAGCGTCGAAAAGACAGGGCTGGGCTACACCTTC.

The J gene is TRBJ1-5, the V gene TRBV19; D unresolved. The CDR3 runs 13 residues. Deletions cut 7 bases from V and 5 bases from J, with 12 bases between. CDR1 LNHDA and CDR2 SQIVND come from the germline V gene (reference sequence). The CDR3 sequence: CASTYSYDQPQHF. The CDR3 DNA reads TGTGCCAGTACTTACAGCTATGATCAGCCCCAGCATTTT.

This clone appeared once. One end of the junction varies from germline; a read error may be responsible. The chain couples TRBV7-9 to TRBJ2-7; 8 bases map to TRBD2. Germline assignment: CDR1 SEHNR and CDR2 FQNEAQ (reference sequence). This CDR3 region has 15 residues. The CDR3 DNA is TGTGCCAGCAGTTTAGGTAGCGGGGCGTCCTACGAGCAGTACTTC. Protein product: CASSLGSGASYEQYF.

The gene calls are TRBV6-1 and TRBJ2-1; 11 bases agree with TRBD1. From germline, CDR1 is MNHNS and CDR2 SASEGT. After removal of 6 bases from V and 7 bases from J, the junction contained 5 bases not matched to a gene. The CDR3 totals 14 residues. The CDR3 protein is CASRTGTGGNEQFF. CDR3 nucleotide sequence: TGTGCCAGCAGAACCGGGACAGGGGGGAATGAGCAGTTCTTC.

The CDR3 DNA sequence: TGTGCCAGCAGCCATACCCCGGGACAGGGGAGGCACATTCAGTACTTC. Translated: CASSHTPGQGRHIQYF. The V and J genes are TRBV5-6 and TRBJ2-4, with 10 bases aligning to TRBD1. Germline lookup yields CDR1 SGHDT and CDR2 YYEEEE. This CDR3 comprises 16 residues. V shed 4 bases, J shed 8 bases, and the junction held 12 bases outside the gene matches.

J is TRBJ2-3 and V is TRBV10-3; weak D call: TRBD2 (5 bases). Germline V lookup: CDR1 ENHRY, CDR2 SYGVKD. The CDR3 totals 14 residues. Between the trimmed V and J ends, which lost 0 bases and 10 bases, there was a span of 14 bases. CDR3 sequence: CAISESSSPLAQYF. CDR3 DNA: TGTGCCATCAGTGAGTCCTCTAGCCCGTTAGCGCAGTATTTT.